This TCR beta chain originates from a study of blood T cell repertoires in COVID-19. The table came from immunoSEQ multiplex PCR; TCRdb's copy has only in-frame clones and leaves some out. This table has about 14,000 clones, 70% to 90% appearing once. Germline CDR1 SGDLS, CDR2 YYNGEE. With V trimmed by 4 bases and J by 4 bases, 10 bases remained unmatched. The CDR3 extends over 15 amino acids. What was sequenced was peripheral blood. The chain uses TRBV9 and TRBJ2-7; 8 nucleotides agree with TRBD2. The TCR comes from a man aged 55 to 70 with acute or convalescent COVID-19. The CDR3 is CASSPQSGRAYEQYF. The CDR3 bases are TGTGCCAGCAGCCCCCAAAGCGGGAGAGCTTACGAGCAGTACTTC.